This TCR beta chain was identified in a study of control samples from healthy donors and cancer patients. Profiling relied on immunoSEQ multiplex PCR, and the TCRdb table lists in-frame clones only, not all of them. The table includes 100,000 to 150,000 clones, approximately 92% detected once. The CDR3 consists of 17 residues. CDR1 SGHRS and CDR2 YFSETQ come from the germline V gene. V dropped 0 bases and J dropped 0; count of bases not matched to a gene: 5. Material for sequencing was blood. The rearrangement joins TRBV5-1 to TRBJ2-3; the match to TRBD2 covers 9 bases. The TCR comes from a man between 18 and 35 years old in good health. The CDR3 nucleotides are TGCGCCAGCAGCTTGGGGGTAGCGGGGGACAGCACAGATACGCAGTATTTT. Translating it yields CASSLGVAGDSTDTQYF.